Sequencing of this T cell receptor beta chain was carried out in a study of T-cell reconstitution after alpha-beta-depleted transplantation in children. Study-wide results and caveats: After one year, T-cell counts and TCRbeta diversity mostly came from new T cells. About two months after transplant, alpha-beta T cells reportedly came from several hundred expanded graft clones.

There are many counts of this clonotype. Its target is unknown. TCRbeta library construction was performed incorporating unique molecular identifiers. TCRdb fed the PCR reads into MiXCR, producing one record per CDR3 protein. The table includes approximately 190,000 distinct CDR3 sequences, approximately 8.4% detected once. The CDR3 totals 14 residues. V was pared by 6 bases and J by 6 bases, with 17 bases between. Looked up from germline, CDR1 is SQVTM and CDR2 is ANQGSEA. The receptor was isolated from a male patient between 2 and 10 years old who had a stem cell transplant for acute myeloid leukemia, so the T cells may come from the graft donor. The sequenced sample was PBMCs, mostly from graft donor cells, obtained 360 days after TCRalphabeta/CD19-depleted stem cell transplant. The chain uses TRBV29-1 and TRBJ2-2, with TRBD1 as a possible D gene (5 bases). The CDR3 bases are TGCAGCGTGGGGCCGCAGGATACACCCGGGGAGCTGTTTTTT. The encoded protein is CSVGPQDTPGELFF.